This TCR beta chain was found in a study of blood T cell repertoires in COVID-19. Overall study: The analysed material was cDNA or gDNA that came from T cells, B-cell-depleted T cells, or PBMCs.

Allocation to cohorts depended on clinical history reported by the participants. Authors' processing steps: Amplifying reference gene primers gave estimates of nucleated cell counts. Method: immunoSEQ multiplex PCR; TCRdb's copy keeps in-frame clones and lacks some. From that table come the V and J calls and clone size; the DNA was used to work out D and trimming. The sample consists of 150,000 to 200,000 clones, about 85% of them appearing once. This CDR3 spans 16 amino acids. CDR1 is SEHNR, CDR2 FQNEAQ, per germline (reference sequence). J lost 6 bases, V lost 8 bases, and 14 bases had no gene match.

Sequenced input: PBMCs or T cells enriched from blood (not recorded which). The V call is TRBV7-9, the J call TRBJ2-5; 11 positions match TRBD2. This receptor was identified in a woman in her thirties or forties in a cohort exposed to, infected with or recovered from COVID-19 (not recorded which). The CDR3 DNA sequence: TGTGCCAGCGAGCCCTTAGCGGGGGGGGCCGTAAAGACCCAGTACTTC. It specifies CASEPLAGGAVKTQYF.